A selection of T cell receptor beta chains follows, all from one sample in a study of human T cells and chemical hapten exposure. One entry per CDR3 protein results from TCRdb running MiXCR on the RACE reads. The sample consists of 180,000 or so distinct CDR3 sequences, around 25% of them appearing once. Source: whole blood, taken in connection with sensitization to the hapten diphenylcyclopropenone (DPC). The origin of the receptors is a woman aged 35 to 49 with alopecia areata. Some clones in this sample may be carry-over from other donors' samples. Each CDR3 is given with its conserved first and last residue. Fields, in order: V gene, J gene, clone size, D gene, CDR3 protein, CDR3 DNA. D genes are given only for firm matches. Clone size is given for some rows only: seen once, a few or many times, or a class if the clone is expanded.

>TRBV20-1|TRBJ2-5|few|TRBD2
CSAAGGRSLQETQYF
TGCAGTGCCGCGGGGGGTAGGAGCCTCCAAGAGACCCAGTACTTC
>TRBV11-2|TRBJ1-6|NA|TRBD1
CASSSLGQTGANSPLHF
TGTGCCAGCAGCTCGCTAGGGCAGACAGGGGCCAATTCACCCCTCCACTTT
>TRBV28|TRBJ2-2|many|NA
CASSFTGSTGELFF
TGTGCCAGCAGTTTTACGGGAAGCACCGGGGAGCTGTTTTTT
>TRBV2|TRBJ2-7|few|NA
CASSEASLGGAFEQYF
TGTGCCAGCAGTGAAGCGAGTCTAGGAGGGGCGTTTGAGCAGTACTTC
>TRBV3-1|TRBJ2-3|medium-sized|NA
CASSLAGWAPQYF
TGTGCCAGCAGCCTCGCGGGGTGGGCACCGCAGTATTTT
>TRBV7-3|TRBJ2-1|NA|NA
CASSLNGASYNEQFF
TGTGCCAGCAGCTTAAACGGGGCCTCCTACAATGAGCAGTTCTTC
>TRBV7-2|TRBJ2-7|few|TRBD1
CASSSNRGTYEQYF
TGTGCCAGCAGCTCTAACAGGGGTACCTACGAGCAGTACTTC
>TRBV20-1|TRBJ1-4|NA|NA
CSALNRGANEKLFF
TGCAGTGCACTAAATAGGGGAGCTAATGAAAAACTGTTTTTT
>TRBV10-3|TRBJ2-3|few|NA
CAISVGATSVDTQYF
TGTGCCATCAGTGTGGGGGCCACTTCTGTGGATACGCAGTATTTT
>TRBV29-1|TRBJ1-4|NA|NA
CSVGREKLFF
TGCAGCGTTGGAAGAGAAAAACTGTTTTTT
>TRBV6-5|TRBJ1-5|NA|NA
CASSSNRANQPQHF
TGTGCCAGCAGTTCAAACAGGGCCAATCAGCCCCAGCATTTT
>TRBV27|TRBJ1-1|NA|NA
CASKSYSLNTEAFF
TGTGCCAGCAAAAGTTACAGCCTGAACACTGAAGCTTTCTTT
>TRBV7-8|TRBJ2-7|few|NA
CASSPSTVLAYEQYF
TGTGCCAGCAGCCCCTCGACAGTCCTAGCCTACGAGCAGTACTTC
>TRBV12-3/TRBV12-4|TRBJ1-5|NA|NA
CASSLALTGGNQPQHF
TGTGCCAGCAGTTTAGCGCTAACGGGCGGCAATCAGCCCCAGCATTTT
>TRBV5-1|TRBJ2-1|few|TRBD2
CASSLEAGEPTYNEQFF
TGCGCCAGCAGCTTGGAGGCGGGAGAGCCCACCTACAATGAGCAGTTCTTC
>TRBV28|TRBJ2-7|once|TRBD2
CASSLRPSLAESFYEQYF
TGTGCCAGCAGTTTAAGGCCCTCTCTAGCGGAAAGCTTCTACGAGCAGTACTTC
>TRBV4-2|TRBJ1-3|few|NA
CASSQGPTGGGNTIYF
TGTGCCAGCAGCCAGGGACCGACAGGTGGTGGAAACACCATATATTTT
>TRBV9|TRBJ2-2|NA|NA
CASSVGPAHTGELFF
TGTGCCAGCAGCGTAGGACCCGCCCACACCGGGGAGCTGTTTTTT
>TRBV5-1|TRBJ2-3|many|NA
CASSHPSTDTQYF
TGCGCCAGCAGCCACCCTAGCACAGATACGCAGTATTTT
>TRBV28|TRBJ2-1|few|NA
CASSPSGPGGEQFF
TGTGCCAGCAGTCCCTCGGGACCCGGGGGTGAGCAGTTCTTC
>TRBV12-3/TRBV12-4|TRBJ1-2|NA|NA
CASWRGVSHGYTF
TGTGCCAGCTGGAGGGGAGTGTCCCACGGCTACACCTTC
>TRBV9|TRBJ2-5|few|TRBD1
CASSDRGTAQETQYF
TGTGCCAGCAGCGATCGTGGGACAGCTCAAGAGACCCAGTACTTC
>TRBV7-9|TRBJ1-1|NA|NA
CASSLRGRTVPEAFF
TGTGCCAGCAGCTTACGGGGCAGAACCGTTCCTGAAGCTTTCTTT
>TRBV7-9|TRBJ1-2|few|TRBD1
CASSSDQTGRSGYTF
TGTGCCAGCAGCTCAGACCAGACAGGGAGGAGCGGCTACACCTTC
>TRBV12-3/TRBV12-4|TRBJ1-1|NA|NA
CASSYRENTEAFF
TGTGCCAGCAGTTACCGAGAAAACACTGAAGCTTTCTTT
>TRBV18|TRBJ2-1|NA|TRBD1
CASSPLLGQVSYNEQFF
TGTGCCAGCTCACCATTGCTGGGACAGGTCTCCTACAATGAGCAGTTCTTC
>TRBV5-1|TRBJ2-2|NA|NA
CASRATQNTGELFF
TGCGCCAGCAGAGCTACCCAGAACACCGGGGAGCTGTTTTTT
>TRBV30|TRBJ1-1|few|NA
CAFGTGGTEAFF
TGTGCCTTTGGGACGGGAGGCACTGAAGCTTTCTTT
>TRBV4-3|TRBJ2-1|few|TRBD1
CASRNRGDNEQFF
TGCGCCAGCAGGAACAGGGGGGACAATGAGCAGTTCTTC
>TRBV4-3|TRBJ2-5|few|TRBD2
CASSQNGGRAEETQYF
TGCGCCAGCAGCCAAAATGGCGGGAGGGCCGAAGAGACCCAGTACTTC
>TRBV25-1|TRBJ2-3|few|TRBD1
CASSEDRGPRTQYF
TGTGCCAGCAGTGAAGACAGGGGCCCTAGGACGCAGTATTTT
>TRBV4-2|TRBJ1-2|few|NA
CASSQGQVNYGYTF
TGTGCCAGCAGCCAAGGACAGGTAAACTATGGCTACACCTTC
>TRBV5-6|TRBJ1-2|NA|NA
CASSPTGIRGGGYTF
TGTGCCAGCAGCCCCACCGGGATAAGAGGTGGTGGCTACACCTTC
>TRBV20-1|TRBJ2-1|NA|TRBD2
CSARDLRETHNEQFF
TGCAGTGCTAGAGATTTGCGGGAGACCCACAATGAGCAGTTCTTC
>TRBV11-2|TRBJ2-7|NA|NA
CASSLDHYSQAEQYF
TGTGCCAGCAGCTTAGATCATTACAGCCAAGCGGAGCAGTACTTC
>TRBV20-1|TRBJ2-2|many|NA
CSARGQTHYTGELFF
TGCAGTGCTAGAGGGCAAACACATTACACCGGGGAGCTGTTTTTT
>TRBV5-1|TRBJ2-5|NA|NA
CASSLRDTPLNQETQYF
TGCGCCAGCAGCTTGAGGGACACTCCGTTGAACCAAGAGACCCAGTACTTC
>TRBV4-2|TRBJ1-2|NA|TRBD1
CASSQEPGQVYGYTF
TGTGCCAGCAGCCAAGAGCCTGGACAGGTCTATGGCTACACCTTC
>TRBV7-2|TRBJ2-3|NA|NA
CASSLSLDTQYF
TGTGCCAGCAGCTTAAGTTTAGATACGCAGTATTTT
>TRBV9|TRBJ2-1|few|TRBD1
CASSPAGGPEQFF
TGTGCCAGCAGTCCGGCAGGGGGCCCTGAGCAGTTCTTC
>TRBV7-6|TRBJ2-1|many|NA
CASSPLWGYEQFF
TGTGCCAGCAGCCCTCTTTGGGGCTATGAGCAGTTCTTC
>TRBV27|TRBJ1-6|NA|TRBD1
CASSLSQGATPLHF
TGTGCCAGCAGTTTATCACAGGGGGCGACACCCCTCCACTTT
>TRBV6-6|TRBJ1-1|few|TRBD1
CASTKGDRGTEAFF
TGTGCCAGCACCAAAGGGGACAGGGGCACTGAAGCTTTCTTT
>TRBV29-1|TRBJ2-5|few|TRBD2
CSVVASGRIETQYF
TGCAGCGTTGTGGCTAGCGGGAGAATCGAGACCCAGTACTTC
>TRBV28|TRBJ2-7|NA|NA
CASSSRRQGNEQYF
TGTGCCAGCTCGAGCCGGAGGCAGGGGAACGAGCAGTACTTC
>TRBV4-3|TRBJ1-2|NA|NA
CASSQDLAGNYGYTF
TGCGCCAGCAGCCAAGATCTTGCAGGGAACTATGGCTACACCTTC
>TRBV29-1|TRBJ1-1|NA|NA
CSPGETEAFF
TGCAGCCCTGGGGAAACTGAAGCTTTCTTT
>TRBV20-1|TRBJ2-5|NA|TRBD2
CSAASGRVETQYF
TGCAGTGCCGCTAGCGGGAGGGTGGAGACCCAGTACTTC
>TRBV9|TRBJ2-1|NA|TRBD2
CASSAGLAGTYNEQFF
TGTGCCAGCAGCGCTGGACTAGCGGGAACCTACAATGAGCAGTTCTTC
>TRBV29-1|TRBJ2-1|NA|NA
CSAQKYEQFF
TGCAGCGCCCAGAAGTATGAGCAGTTCTTC
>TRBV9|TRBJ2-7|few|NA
CASSTLDRTATYEQYF
TGTGCCAGCAGCACCCTAGACAGGACCGCAACCTACGAGCAGTACTTC
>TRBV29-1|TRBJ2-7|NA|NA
CSVGQVYEQYF
TGCAGCGTTGGGCAGGTCTACGAGCAGTACTTC
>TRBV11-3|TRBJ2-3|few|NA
CASSSLRDPADTQYF
TGTGCCAGCAGCTCCCTCCGGGACCCCGCAGATACGCAGTATTTT
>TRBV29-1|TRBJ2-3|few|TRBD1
CSVTGQGSTDTQYF
TGCAGCGTCACGGGACAGGGGAGCACAGATACGCAGTATTTT
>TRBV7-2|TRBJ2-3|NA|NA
CASSRGLAALSDTQYF
TGTGCCAGCAGCAGGGGGCTAGCGGCACTATCAGATACGCAGTATTTT